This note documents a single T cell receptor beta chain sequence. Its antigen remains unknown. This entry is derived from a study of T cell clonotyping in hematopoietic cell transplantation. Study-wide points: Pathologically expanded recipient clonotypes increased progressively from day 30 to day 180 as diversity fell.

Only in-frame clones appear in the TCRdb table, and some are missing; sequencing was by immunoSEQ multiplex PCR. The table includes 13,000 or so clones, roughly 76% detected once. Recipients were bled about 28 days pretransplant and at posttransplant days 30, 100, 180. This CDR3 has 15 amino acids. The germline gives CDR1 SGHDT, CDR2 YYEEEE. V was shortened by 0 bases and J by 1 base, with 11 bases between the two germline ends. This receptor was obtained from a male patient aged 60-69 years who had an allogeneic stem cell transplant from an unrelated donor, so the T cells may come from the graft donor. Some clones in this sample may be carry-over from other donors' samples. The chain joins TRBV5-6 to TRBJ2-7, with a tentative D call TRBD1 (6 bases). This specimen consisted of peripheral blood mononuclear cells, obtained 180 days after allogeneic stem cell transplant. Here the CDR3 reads CASSLGQGRSYEQYF. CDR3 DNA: TGTGCCAGCAGCTTGGGTCAGGGGAGATCCTACGAGCAGTACTTC.